These T cell receptor beta chains were read from a single sample in a study of blood T cell repertoires in COVID-19. Repertoires were generated with immunoSEQ multiplex PCR, while TCRdb's copy carries only in-frame clones and drops some. The table includes some 200,000 clones, roughly nine tenths detected once. Sequences were obtained from peripheral blood. The receptors here all came from a woman aged 18-29 years who had recovered from COVID-19. The CDR3 runs from the conserved cysteine through the conserved F or W. The D gene is left open where the match is weak. Some rows mark clone size as missing; the rest say once, few, many or name a class of expanded clone.

NA	TRBD2	TRBV7-3	TRBJ2-1	CASSLKYVAGGHNEQFF	TGTGCCAGCAGCTTAAAGTACGTAGCGGGAGGACACAATGAGCAGTTCTTC
NA	TRBD2	TRBV7-2	TRBJ2-5	CASNFLWEGQETQYF	TGTGCCAGCAACTTCCTTTGGGAGGGTCAAGAGACCCAGTACTTC
NA	TRBD2	TRBV7-7	TRBJ2-1	CASSLSSGRSYNEQFF	TGTGCCAGCAGCTTGTCTAGCGGGAGGTCCTACAATGAGCAGTTCTTC
few	TRBD1	TRBV19	TRBJ1-1	CASTPDRGTEAFF	TGTGCCAGTACCCCGGACAGGGGTACTGAAGCTTTCTTT
NA	NA	TRBV19	TRBJ1-1	CASSPGNPGMNTEAFF	TGTGCCAGTAGTCCCGGAAATCCGGGGATGAATACTGAAGCTTTCTTT
NA	NA	TRBV30	TRBJ2-7	CAWSGESIPIGEQYF	TGTGCCTGGAGTGGGGAGTCCATACCTATAGGCGAGCAGTACTTC
NA	NA	TRBV27	TRBJ1-5	CASSLSLNQPQHF	TGTGCCAGCAGCTTATCCCTCAATCAGCCCCAGCATTTT
once	TRBD2	TRBV4-2	TRBJ2-3	CASSQDPSGSTDTQYF	TGTGCCAGCAGCCAAGACCCTAGCGGTAGCACAGATACGCAGTATTTT
once	NA	TRBV13	TRBJ1-1	CASNPGRVNTEAFF	TGTGCCAGCAACCCGGGGAGGGTTAATACTGAAGCTTTCTTT
many	TRBD1	TRBV27	TRBJ1-2	CASSFVGTGYGYTF	TGTGCCAGCAGTTTCGTCGGGACAGGGTATGGCTACACCTTC
few	NA	TRBV4-2	TRBJ1-3	CASSQDRSSGNTIYF	TGTGCCAGCAGCCAAGATAGGAGCTCTGGAAACACCATATATTTT
NA	TRBD1	TRBV30	TRBJ1-2	CAWRGQGGSYGYTF	TGTGCCTGGAGGGGACAGGGGGGAAGCTATGGCTACACCTTC
NA	TRBD1	TRBV18	TRBJ2-7	CASYTGTGVEQYF	TGTGCCAGCTATACCGGGACAGGGGTCGAGCAGTACTTC
few	TRBD2	TRBV4-1	TRBJ2-2	CASSQRLAGTNTGELFF	TGCGCCAGCAGCCAAAGGCTAGCGGGGACCAACACCGGGGAGCTGTTTTTT
NA	NA	TRBV4-1	TRBJ2-2	CASNQVSSRAGELFF	TGCGCCAGCAACCAAGTATCTAGCCGGGCCGGGGAGCTGTTTTTT
NA	TRBD1	TRBV7-9	TRBJ1-2	CASSLLPPSGTGGVGYTF	TGTGCCAGCAGCTTGTTACCACCCTCAGGGACAGGGGGCGTTGGCTACACCTTC